The rows below give T cell receptor beta chains drawn from one sample of a study of T cell responses to AZD1222 COVID-19 vaccine. Profiling relied on immunoSEQ multiplex PCR, and the TCRdb table lists in-frame clones only, not all of them. The sample includes 120,000 to 150,000 clones, more than 80% of them seen just once. The material sequenced was peripheral blood, taken on day 0 of MenACWY control vaccination. The source is an adult in good health. Each CDR3 is given with its conserved first and last residue. The D gene is left open where the match is weak. Rows give clone size only sometimes, using once, few, many, or a class for an expanded clone.

j_call: TRBJ1-2; v_call: TRBV6-1; d_call: TRBD1; clone_size: -; cdr3_nt: TGTGCCAGCAGTGAAGCGGGGACAGGGGGCTATGGCTACACCTTC; cdr3_aa: CASSEAGTGGYGYTF
j_call: TRBJ1-6; v_call: TRBV2; d_call: -; clone_size: -; cdr3_nt: TGTGCCAGCAGTGAAGCTTTACAGGGACGCTCACCCCTCCACTTT; cdr3_aa: CASSEALQGRSPLHF
j_call: TRBJ1-6; v_call: TRBV4-3; d_call: -; clone_size: -; cdr3_nt: TGCGCCAGCAGCAAGGAGGTCGCAGCCAATTCACCCCTCCACTTT; cdr3_aa: CASSKEVAANSPLHF
j_call: TRBJ2-3; v_call: TRBV7-7; d_call: TRBD1; clone_size: -; cdr3_nt: TGTGCCAGCAGCAAACAGGGGGCGACAGATACGCAGTATTTT; cdr3_aa: CASSKQGATDTQYF
j_call: TRBJ2-1; v_call: TRBV19; d_call: -; clone_size: -; cdr3_nt: TGTGCCAGTAGCCCCTCTCCATCGGTGGAGCAGTTCTTC; cdr3_aa: CASSPSPSVEQFF
j_call: TRBJ2-3; v_call: TRBV10-1; d_call: -; clone_size: -; cdr3_nt: TGCGCCAGCAGTGAACAGGGTAATGGAACAGATACGCAGTATTTT; cdr3_aa: CASSEQGNGTDTQYF
j_call: TRBJ1-2; v_call: TRBV6-2/TRBV6-3; d_call: TRBD1; clone_size: -; cdr3_nt: TGTGCCAGCAGTTGGGACAGGCTTTATGGCTACACCTTC; cdr3_aa: CASSWDRLYGYTF
j_call: TRBJ1-1; v_call: TRBV3-1/TRBV3-2; d_call: -; clone_size: -; cdr3_nt: TGTGCCAGCAGCCGGGACATCCTGGGGGACACTGAAGCTTTCTTT; cdr3_aa: CASSRDILGDTEAFF
j_call: TRBJ1-1; v_call: TRBV11-2; d_call: TRBD1; clone_size: -; cdr3_nt: TGTGCCAGCAGCCCCGACAGGGGGAAGGACACTGAAGCTTTCTTT; cdr3_aa: CASSPDRGKDTEAFF
j_call: TRBJ1-1; v_call: TRBV11-2; d_call: -; clone_size: -; cdr3_nt: TGTGCCAGCAGCTCTCCCAGGGGACCGAACACTGAAGCTTTCTTT; cdr3_aa: CASSSPRGPNTEAFF
j_call: TRBJ1-5; v_call: TRBV6-5; d_call: -; clone_size: -; cdr3_nt: TGTGCCAGCAGCCGAGGCAATCAGCCCCAGCATTTT; cdr3_aa: CASSRGNQPQHF
j_call: TRBJ1-1; v_call: TRBV27; d_call: -; clone_size: -; cdr3_nt: TGTGCCAGCACTGGACGACGATCGACGGCCCGGTGGGGCACTGAAGCTTTCTTT; cdr3_aa: CASTGRRSTARWGTEAFF
j_call: TRBJ2-3; v_call: TRBV6-4; d_call: TRBD1; clone_size: -; cdr3_nt: TGTGCCAGCAGTGACGGAGGACAGGACACAGATACGCAGTATTTT; cdr3_aa: CASSDGGQDTDTQYF
j_call: TRBJ1-1; v_call: TRBV10-3; d_call: -; clone_size: -; cdr3_nt: TGTGCCATCAGTGAGTTCGGGGTTGACACTGAAGCTTTCTTT; cdr3_aa: CAISEFGVDTEAFF
j_call: TRBJ1-1; v_call: TRBV27; d_call: -; clone_size: -; cdr3_nt: TGTGCCAGCAGTTTATTGGGGGCTCAGAACACTGAAGCTTTCTTT; cdr3_aa: CASSLLGAQNTEAFF
j_call: TRBJ2-1; v_call: TRBV30; d_call: -; clone_size: -; cdr3_nt: TGTGCCTGGAGTGTACTCGGAGATGATGAGCAGTTCTTC; cdr3_aa: CAWSVLGDDEQFF
j_call: TRBJ2-1; v_call: TRBV25-1; d_call: -; clone_size: -; cdr3_nt: TGTGCCAGCAGTGAACCCGCCGACCCGAATGAGCAGTTCTTC; cdr3_aa: CASSEPADPNEQFF
j_call: TRBJ2-3; v_call: TRBV24-1; d_call: -; clone_size: -; cdr3_nt: TGTGCCACCAGTGATTTAAGTCCAGATACGCAGTATTTT; cdr3_aa: CATSDLSPDTQYF
j_call: TRBJ2-3; v_call: TRBV7-8; d_call: -; clone_size: -; cdr3_nt: TGTGCCAGCAGCTTAGGGCCTTTCGCAGATACGCAGTATTTT; cdr3_aa: CASSLGPFADTQYF
j_call: TRBJ2-3; v_call: TRBV5-5; d_call: -; clone_size: -; cdr3_nt: TGTGCCAGCAGCTTGAGAGGAGAAGATACGCAGTATTTT; cdr3_aa: CASSLRGEDTQYF
j_call: TRBJ2-7; v_call: TRBV4-1; d_call: -; clone_size: -; cdr3_nt: TGCGCCAGCAGCCAAGATCCGAACTACGAGCAGTACTTC; cdr3_aa: CASSQDPNYEQYF
j_call: TRBJ2-3; v_call: TRBV6-5; d_call: TRBD1; clone_size: -; cdr3_nt: TGTGCCAGCGGGGGCGGGACAGGGGCCGTGGATACGCAGTATTTT; cdr3_aa: CASGGGTGAVDTQYF
j_call: TRBJ1-3; v_call: TRBV3-1/TRBV3-2; d_call: -; clone_size: -; cdr3_nt: TGTGCCAGCAGCTCTCCAGGGGAGTCTGGAAACACCATATATTTT; cdr3_aa: CASSSPGESGNTIYF
j_call: TRBJ2-1; v_call: TRBV2; d_call: -; clone_size: -; cdr3_nt: TGTGCCAGCAGTGAGTCCCACAATGAGCAGTTCTTC; cdr3_aa: CASSESHNEQFF
j_call: TRBJ1-2; v_call: TRBV5-4; d_call: -; clone_size: many; cdr3_nt: TGTGCCAGCAGCTTGGGCAAGGGGGTTCAAGGGGACTATGGCTACACCTTC; cdr3_aa: CASSLGKGVQGDYGYTF
j_call: TRBJ2-1; v_call: TRBV7-2; d_call: -; clone_size: -; cdr3_nt: TGTGCCAGCAGCTTCGACAGTGGCTCCTACAATGAGCAGTTCTTC; cdr3_aa: CASSFDSGSYNEQFF
j_call: TRBJ1-2; v_call: TRBV19; d_call: -; clone_size: -; cdr3_nt: TGTGCCAGTAGCCCCGAGACAGACTATGGCTACACCTTC; cdr3_aa: CASSPETDYGYTF
j_call: TRBJ2-1; v_call: TRBV4-1; d_call: TRBD2; clone_size: -; cdr3_nt: TGCGCCAGCAGCCAAGGAAGGACTAGCGGGAGCGATGAGCAGTTCTTC; cdr3_aa: CASSQGRTSGSDEQFF
j_call: TRBJ1-2; v_call: TRBV29-1; d_call: TRBD1; clone_size: -; cdr3_nt: TGCAGCGGTACGGACAGGGAGGATGGCTACACCTTC; cdr3_aa: CSGTDREDGYTF
j_call: TRBJ2-2; v_call: TRBV24-1; d_call: -; clone_size: once; cdr3_nt: TGTGCCACCAGTTTATCCAGGGGGAGGGCCGGGGAGCTGTTTTTT; cdr3_aa: CATSLSRGRAGELFF
j_call: TRBJ1-1; v_call: TRBV6-2/TRBV6-3; d_call: -; clone_size: -; cdr3_nt: TGTGCCAGCAGTTACTACAGTTACATGAACACTGAAGCTTTCTTT; cdr3_aa: CASSYYSYMNTEAFF